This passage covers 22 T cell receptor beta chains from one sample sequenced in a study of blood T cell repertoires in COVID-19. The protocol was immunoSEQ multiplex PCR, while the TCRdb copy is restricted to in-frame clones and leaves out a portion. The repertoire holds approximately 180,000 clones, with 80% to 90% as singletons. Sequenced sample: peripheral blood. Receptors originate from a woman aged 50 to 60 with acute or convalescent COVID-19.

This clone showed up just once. CDR3 nucleotides: TGTGCCAGCAGCTACCTCGGGACTAGCGGGAGGTCCTACGAGCAGTACTTC. Translating it yields CASSYLGTSGRSYEQYF. This chain uses TRBV7-9 with TRBJ2-7, with 15 bases fitting TRBD2. The ends lost 4 bases at V and 1 base at J; junction bases unmatched: 5. The CDR3 covers 17 residues. Germline-derived CDR1 and CDR2 are SEHNR and FQNEAQ (reference sequence).

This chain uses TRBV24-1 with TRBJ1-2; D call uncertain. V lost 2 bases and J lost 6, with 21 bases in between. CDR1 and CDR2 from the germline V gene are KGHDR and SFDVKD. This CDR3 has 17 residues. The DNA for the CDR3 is TGTGCCACCAGTGATTCCACCCCGGTCGGGGTTTTGGATGGCTACACCTTC. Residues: CATSDSTPVGVLDGYTF.

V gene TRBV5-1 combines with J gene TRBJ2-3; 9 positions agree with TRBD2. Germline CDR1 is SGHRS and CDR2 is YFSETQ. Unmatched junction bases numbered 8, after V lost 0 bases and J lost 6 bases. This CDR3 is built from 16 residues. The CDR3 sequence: CASSLDSGGYGDTQYF. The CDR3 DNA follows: TGCGCCAGCAGCTTGGACAGCGGGGGGTACGGGGATACGCAGTATTTT.

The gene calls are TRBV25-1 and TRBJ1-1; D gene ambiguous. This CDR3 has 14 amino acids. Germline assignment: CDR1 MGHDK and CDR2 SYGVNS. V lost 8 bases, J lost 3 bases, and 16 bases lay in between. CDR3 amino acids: CASGNLLGDTEAFF. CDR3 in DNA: TGTGCCAGCGGCAACTTATTAGGAGACACTGAAGCTTTCTTT.

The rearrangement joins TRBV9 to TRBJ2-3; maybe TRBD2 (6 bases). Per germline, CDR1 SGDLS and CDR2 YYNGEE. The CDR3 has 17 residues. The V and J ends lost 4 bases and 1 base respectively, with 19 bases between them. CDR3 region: CASSTTIFREGTDTQYF. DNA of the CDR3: TGTGCCAGCAGCACTACTATTTTTAGGGAGGGCACAGATACGCAGTATTTT.

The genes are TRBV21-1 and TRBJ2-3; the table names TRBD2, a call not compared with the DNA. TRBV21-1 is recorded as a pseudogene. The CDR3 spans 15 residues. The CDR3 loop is CASPPRGRGSNTQYF. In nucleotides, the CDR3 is TGTGCCAGCCCTCCTAGGGGTCGGGGGAGTAATACGCAGTATTTT.

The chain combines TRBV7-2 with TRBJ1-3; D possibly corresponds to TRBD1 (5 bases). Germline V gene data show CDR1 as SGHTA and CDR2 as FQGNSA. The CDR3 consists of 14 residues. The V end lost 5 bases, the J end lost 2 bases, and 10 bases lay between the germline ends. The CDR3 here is CASSLVGAGNTIYF. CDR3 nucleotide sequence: TGTGCCAGCAGCCTGGTAGGGGCTGGAAACACCATATATTTT.

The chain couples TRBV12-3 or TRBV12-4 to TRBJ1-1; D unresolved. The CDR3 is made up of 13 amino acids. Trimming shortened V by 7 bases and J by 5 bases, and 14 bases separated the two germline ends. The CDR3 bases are TGTGCCAGCAATTGGGGAGAGGGTACTGAAGCTTTCTTT. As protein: CASNWGEGTEAFF.

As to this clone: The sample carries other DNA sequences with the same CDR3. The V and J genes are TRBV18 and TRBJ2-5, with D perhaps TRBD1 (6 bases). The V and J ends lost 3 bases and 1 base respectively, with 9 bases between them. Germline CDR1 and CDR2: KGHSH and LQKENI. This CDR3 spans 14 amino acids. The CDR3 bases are TGTGCCAGCTCACCCAGGACAGCCCAAGAGACCCAGTACTTC. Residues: CASSPRTAQETQYF.

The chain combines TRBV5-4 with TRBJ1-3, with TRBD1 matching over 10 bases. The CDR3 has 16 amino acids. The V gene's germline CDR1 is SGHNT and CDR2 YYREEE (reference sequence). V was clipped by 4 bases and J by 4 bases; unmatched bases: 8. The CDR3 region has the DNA TGTGCCAGCAGCCGTACCGGGACAGGGGACGGAAACACCATATATTTT. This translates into CASSRTGTGDGNTIYF.

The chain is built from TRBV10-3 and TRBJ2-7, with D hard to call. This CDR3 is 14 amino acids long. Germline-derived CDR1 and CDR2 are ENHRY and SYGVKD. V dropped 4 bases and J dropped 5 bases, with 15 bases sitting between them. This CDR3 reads CAISVQAMQNEQYF. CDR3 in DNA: TGTGCCATCAGTGTTCAGGCTATGCAGAACGAGCAGTACTTC.

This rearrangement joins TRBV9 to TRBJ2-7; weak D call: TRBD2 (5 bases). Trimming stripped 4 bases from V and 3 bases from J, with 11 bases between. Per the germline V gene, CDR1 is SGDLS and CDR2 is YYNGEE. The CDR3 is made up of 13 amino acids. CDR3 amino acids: CASSSLGSYEQYF. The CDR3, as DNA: TGTGCCAGCAGCTCCCTGGGGAGCTACGAGCAGTACTTC.

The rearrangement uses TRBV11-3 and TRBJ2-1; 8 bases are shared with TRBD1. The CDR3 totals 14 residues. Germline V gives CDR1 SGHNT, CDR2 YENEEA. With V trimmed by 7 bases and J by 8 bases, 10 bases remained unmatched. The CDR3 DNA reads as TGTGCCAGCAAACCCGGACAGGGTAACGATGAGCAGTTCTTC. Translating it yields CASKPGQGNDEQFF.

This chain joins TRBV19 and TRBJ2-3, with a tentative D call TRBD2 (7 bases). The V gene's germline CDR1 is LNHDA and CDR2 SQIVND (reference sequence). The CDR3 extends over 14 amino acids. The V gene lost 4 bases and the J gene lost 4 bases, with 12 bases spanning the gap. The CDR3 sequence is CASSSRGGADTQYF. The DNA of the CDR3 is TGTGCCAGTAGTAGCCGAGGGGGGGCAGATACGCAGTATTTT.

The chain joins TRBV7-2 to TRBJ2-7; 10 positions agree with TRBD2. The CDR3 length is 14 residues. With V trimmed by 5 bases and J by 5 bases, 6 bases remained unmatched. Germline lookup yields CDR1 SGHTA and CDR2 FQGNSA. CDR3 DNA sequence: TGTGCCAGCAGCCTGAGCGGGGGGGCCGACGAGCAGTACTTC. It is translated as CASSLSGGADEQYF.

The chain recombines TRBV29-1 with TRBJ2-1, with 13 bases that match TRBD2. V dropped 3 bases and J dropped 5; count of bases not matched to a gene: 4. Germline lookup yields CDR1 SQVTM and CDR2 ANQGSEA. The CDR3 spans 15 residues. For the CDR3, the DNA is TGCAGCGTTGACCTAACTAGCGGGGGGGACAATGAGCAGTTCTTC. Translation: CSVDLTSGGDNEQFF.

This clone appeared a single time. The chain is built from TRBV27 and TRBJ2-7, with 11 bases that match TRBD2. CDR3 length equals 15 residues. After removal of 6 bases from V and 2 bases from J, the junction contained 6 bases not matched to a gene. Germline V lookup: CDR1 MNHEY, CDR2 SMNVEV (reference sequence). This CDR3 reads CASSTGTSGTYEQYF. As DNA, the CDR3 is TGTGCCAGCAGCACCGGGACTAGCGGCACCTACGAGCAGTACTTC.

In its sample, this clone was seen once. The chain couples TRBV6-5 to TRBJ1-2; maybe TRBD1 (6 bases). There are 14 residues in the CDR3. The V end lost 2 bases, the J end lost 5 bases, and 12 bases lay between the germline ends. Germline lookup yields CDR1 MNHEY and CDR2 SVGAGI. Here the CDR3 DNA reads TGTGCCAGCAGTTACGGGCAGAGGGGGTATGGCTACACCTTC. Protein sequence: CASSYGQRGYGYTF.

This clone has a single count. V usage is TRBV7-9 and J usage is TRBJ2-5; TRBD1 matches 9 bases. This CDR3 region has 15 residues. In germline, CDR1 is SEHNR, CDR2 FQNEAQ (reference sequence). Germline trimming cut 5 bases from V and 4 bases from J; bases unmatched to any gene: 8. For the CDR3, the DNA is TGTGCCAGCAGCATTTACACAGGGGGCGTAGAGACCCAGTACTTC. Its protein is CASSIYTGGVETQYF.

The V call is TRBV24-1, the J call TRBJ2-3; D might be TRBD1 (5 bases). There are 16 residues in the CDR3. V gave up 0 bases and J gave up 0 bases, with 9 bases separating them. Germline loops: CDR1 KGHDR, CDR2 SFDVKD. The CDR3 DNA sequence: TGTGCCACCAGTGATTTGAGGGGTCTGAGCACAGATACGCAGTATTTT. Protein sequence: CATSDLRGLSTDTQYF.

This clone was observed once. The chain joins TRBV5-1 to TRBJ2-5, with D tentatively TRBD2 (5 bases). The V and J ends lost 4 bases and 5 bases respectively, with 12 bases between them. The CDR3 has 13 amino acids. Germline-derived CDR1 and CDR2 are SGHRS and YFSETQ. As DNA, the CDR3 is TGCGCCAGCAGCGGCGGGCCGTCGGAGACCCAGTACTTC. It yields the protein CASSGGPSETQYF.

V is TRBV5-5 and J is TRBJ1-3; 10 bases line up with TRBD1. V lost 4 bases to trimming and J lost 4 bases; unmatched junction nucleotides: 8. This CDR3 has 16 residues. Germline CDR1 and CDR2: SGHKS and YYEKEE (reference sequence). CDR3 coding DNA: TGTGCCAGCAGCCCTTGGACAGGGGGAACCGGAAACACCATATATTTT. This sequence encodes CASSPWTGGTGNTIYF.